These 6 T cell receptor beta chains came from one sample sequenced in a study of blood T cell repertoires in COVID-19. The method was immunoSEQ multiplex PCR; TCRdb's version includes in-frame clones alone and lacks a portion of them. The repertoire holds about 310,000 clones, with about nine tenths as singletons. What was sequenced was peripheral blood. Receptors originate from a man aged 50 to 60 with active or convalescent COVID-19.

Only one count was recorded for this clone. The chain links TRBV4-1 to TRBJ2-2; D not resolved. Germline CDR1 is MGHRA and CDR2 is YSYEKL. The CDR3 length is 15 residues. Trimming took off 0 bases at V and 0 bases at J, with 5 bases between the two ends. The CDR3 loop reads CASSQDPTNTGELFF. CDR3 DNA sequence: TGCGCCAGCAGCCAAGATCCAACGAACACCGGGGAGCTGTTTTTT.

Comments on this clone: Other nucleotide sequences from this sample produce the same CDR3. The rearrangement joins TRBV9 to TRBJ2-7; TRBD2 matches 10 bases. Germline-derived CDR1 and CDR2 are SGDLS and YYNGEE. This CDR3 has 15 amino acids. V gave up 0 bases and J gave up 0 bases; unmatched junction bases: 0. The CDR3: CASSVGTSGSYEQYF. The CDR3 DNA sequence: TGTGCCAGCAGCGTAGGGACTAGCGGCTCCTACGAGCAGTACTTC.

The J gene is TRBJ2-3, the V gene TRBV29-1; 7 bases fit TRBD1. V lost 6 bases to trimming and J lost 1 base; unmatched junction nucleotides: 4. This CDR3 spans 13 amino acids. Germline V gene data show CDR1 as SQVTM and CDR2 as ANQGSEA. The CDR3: CSVTTGRTDTQYF. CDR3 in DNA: TGCAGCGTGACGACAGGGCGCACAGATACGCAGTATTTT.

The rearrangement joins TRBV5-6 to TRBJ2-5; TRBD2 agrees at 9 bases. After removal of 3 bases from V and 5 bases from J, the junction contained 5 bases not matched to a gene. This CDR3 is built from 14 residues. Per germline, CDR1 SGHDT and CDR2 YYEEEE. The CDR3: CASSSTSGGETQYF. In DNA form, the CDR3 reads TGTGCCAGCAGCTCGACTAGCGGAGGGGAGACCCAGTACTTC.

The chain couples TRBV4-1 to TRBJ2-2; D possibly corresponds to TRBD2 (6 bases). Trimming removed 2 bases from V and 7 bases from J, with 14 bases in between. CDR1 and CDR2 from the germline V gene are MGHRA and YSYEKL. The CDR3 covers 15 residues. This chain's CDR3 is CASSQLTLAGGELFF. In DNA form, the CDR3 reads TGCGCCAGCAGCCAACTCACACTAGCTGGCGGGGAGCTGTTTTTT.

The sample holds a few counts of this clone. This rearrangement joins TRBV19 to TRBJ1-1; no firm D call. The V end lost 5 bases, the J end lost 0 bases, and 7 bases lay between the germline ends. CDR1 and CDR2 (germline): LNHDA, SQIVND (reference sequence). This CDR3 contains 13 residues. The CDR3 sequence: CASSSTVNTEAFF. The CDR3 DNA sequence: TGTGCCAGTAGTTCCACAGTGAACACTGAAGCTTTCTTT.